Sequencing of this TCR beta chain was carried out in a study of cytomegalovirus exposure and HLA in healthy donors listed by TCRdb under 2017. The study in broad terms: In an earlier analysis of 587 of the donors, less than 350 Gb of sequence data and 100 million or so unique TCR beta sequences from about 179 million T cells were reported. The study used immunosequencing to profile the T cell repertoires of under 700 subjects and linked those repertoires to cytomegalovirus serostatus. Among a few hundred genotyped donors of the cohort, an average of approximately 230,000 unique TCR beta nucleotide sequences were sequenced per donor, roughly 18% of them non-productive. Among the roughly 400 genotyped donors, approximately 77% belonged to the genetic ancestry cluster associated with self-reported Caucasian donors. The aim of the study was to test whether cataloging public T cell receptors could identify signatures of past pathogen exposure. Besides the first cohort of 500 to 700 subjects, a separate validation cohort made up of 120 or so different subjects was used. The number of typed donors differed by locus: 629-630 for A, B, C, DRB1 and DQB1; some 500 for DQA1; roughly 600 for DPA1; and some 430 for DPB1. In a later genetic analysis, genome-wide SNP genotypes for about 55% of the roughly 700 donors were used, and that subset was treated as a discovery cohort. In an earlier analysis of 500 to 650 of the donors, high-throughput TCR beta sequencing was used to judge whether each TCR beta V gene segment behaved as functional or pseudogenic. Every discovery cohort repertoire had been produced on one sequencing platform. HLA typing covered class I and class II loci at four-digit resolution. Several DR-DQ haplotypes were treated as single units for association and clustering because of strong linkage in the cohort. To predict cytomegalovirus infection status, the study brought together high-throughput TCR immunosequencing, statistical association of individual TCRs with disease status, and machine learning. A later analysis re-analyzed previously published TCR beta repertoires from 650 to 800 donors and added high-resolution HLA genotyping to study TCR occurrence patterns. About 300 gigabases of sequencing data and around 80 million unique TCR sequences made up an early release that covered approximately 650 HLA-typed donors. Rather than drawing on any new phenotypic data, the later analysis identified candidate immune exposures from TCR beta sequences and the way those sequences occurred across donors. Alongside the repertoire data, information on donor age, sex, ethnicity and CMV serostatus was compiled. The paper as a whole reports these results and caveats: Immune exposure information for the cohort was limited to CMV serostatus. Roughly uniform sequencing depth across donors was assumed in presence/absence analyses, although this assumption may not hold. According to the authors, the approach could potentially be generalized to other disease states and immunological phenotypes. A cluster of highly shared sequence variants was judged likely to represent a technical artifact of the sequencing pipeline. In both the original and validation cohorts, the classifier was reported to diagnose cytomegalovirus status with high specificity and sensitivity. The 87-base-pair reads could not distinguish some IMGT-functional V segments, including TRBV6-2 and TRBV6-3, so those segments were excluded. In a later analysis, most CMV-associated TCR beta chains were found to appear HLA-restricted, with HLA associations seemingly driven largely by CMV exposure. A further reported finding was that TCR beta sequences accurately predicted the HLA-A and HLA-B alleles for most subjects in the first cohort. Across donors, most TCR sequences were observed very rarely, whereas some public TCRs were present in many individuals. An association between a missense DCLRE1C variant and V-gene and J-gene trimming of TCR beta chains was found in a later genetic analysis and replicated in an independent cohort. When HLA alleles, especially DR and DQ, strongly co-occurred, TCR associations were difficult to assign to individual alleles. In vitro tests confirmed that a few of the cytomegalovirus-associated TCR beta chains recognize cytomegalovirus antigens. Linkage disequilibrium might explain the correlated functional status among segregating V segments, but an unknown experimental factor could not be excluded. Because counts were too low, roughly 16 rarely observed V segments, including chromosome 9 orphons, were left out of the earlier analysis of 500 to 750 of the donors. In the study, some 160 TCR beta chains were listed as associated with cytomegalovirus. Specific HLA alleles were associated with around 18,000 TCR beta sequences at a false discovery rate of 0.05 in a later analysis. According to a later analysis, parvovirus B19, influenza, CMV and Epstein-Barr virus appeared linked to several top co-occurrence clusters. HLA typing was unavailable for some donors at each locus, so association tests used only the typed subset. In this cohort, only TCR beta chains were sequenced, and detectable features were limited by the absence of alpha or paired-chain data. A later analysis found that TCR association rates varied across HLA loci, with DRB1 alleles showing the most associated TCRs and HLA-C alleles the fewest. Compared with the roughly 720-donor mean, donors in an Asian-associated ancestry cluster had fewer N-insertions in productive TCRs, according to a later genetic analysis. In a later analysis, HLA-associated TCR beta chains were found to be more clonally expanded and to have lower generation probabilities than equally common non-associated chains. In an earlier analysis of some 500 of the donors, most TCR beta V segments appeared in productive rearrangements about 87% or about 30% of the time, broadly matching IMGT annotations.

The junction shows trimming of 0 bases on V and 1 base on J, plus 7 bases between the germline ends. Reading the germline V gene (reference sequence) gives CDR1 GTSNPN and CDR2 SVGIG. The CDR3 holds 14 amino acids from the cysteine to the phenylalanine. Here the CDR3 DNA is all that survives: 42 bases in frame from base 1. In total, 630 or so healthy bone marrow donors made up the cohort. At the time of sampling, every cohort member was nominally healthy, though immune exposures that went unrecorded were likely present. The donor was CMV seropositive and belonged to the group of 250 to 300 seropositive cohort members. A peripheral blood sample was collected from each donor, and TCR beta sequencing was performed on peripheral blood mononuclear cells. Genomic DNA was extracted from the blood cell samples with the Qiagen DNeasy Blood Extraction Kit. This clone was seen a single time. Its antigen remains unidentified. There are no base qualities to consult, and no much larger clone falls within one base.

Receptor libraries were prepared by the immunoSEQ multiplex PCR assay. For the multiplex PCR, a mixture combining 60 forward primers for TCR Vbeta segments and 13 reverse primers for TCR Jbeta segments was used. The CDR3 region of rearranged TCR beta genes was amplified from genomic DNA with a multiplex PCR assay. The Illumina HiSeq System was used to sequence the amplified TCR beta libraries as 87-base-pair reads. Per the original workflow: In a later analysis, roughly 80 million unique TCR beta chains were counted across the 650 to 750 repertoires, and about 10 million of these chains were shared by at least two donors. Raw reads were error-corrected and collapsed into unique sequences with a nearest-neighbor algorithm that merged closely related sequences to remove PCR and sequencing errors. CDR3 sequences were aligned to IMGT reference sequences to assign V, D and J gene segments. For a sequence to be retained, a match of at least six nucleotides was required to both a V gene segment and a J gene segment. Rearrangements were called productive when the CDR3 lacked stop codons and stayed in frame with V and J; all others were non-productive. CDR3 was defined according to IMGT convention as the region running from the second conserved V-encoded cysteine to the conserved J-encoded phenylalanine. The earlier analysis of about 560 of the donors excluded any sequence lacking an unambiguous match to a single V gene segment. In an earlier analysis of roughly 600 of the donors, a V segment was called functional when productive rearrangements were above 56.7%, and segregating when the standard deviation between donors exceeded 5%. A statistical classification framework was built for diagnosing cytomegalovirus status from the catalog of TCR beta chain sequences. In a later analysis, V and J genes were assigned by comparing TCR nucleotide sequences against IMGT/GENE-DB human TR gene sequences. Using the TCRdist pipeline, a later analysis assigned CDR3 sequences along with most-parsimonious VDJ recombination scenarios. In a later analysis, each TCR beta chain was defined by its CDR3 amino acid sequence together with its V-gene family, and reads lacking a unique V-gene family were excluded. As a way to deal with suspected cross-contamination and a sequencing artifact, a later analysis dropped hundreds of nucleotide sequences that were highly shared and had low generation probability. In a later analysis, a clonal expansion index for each public chain was calculated from normalized within-repertoire ranks of inferred template counts. In a later analysis, generation probabilities were computed using a VDJ recombination model fitted to out-of-frame rearrangements, and the results were checked against IGoR. In a later analysis, hypergeometric tests were used to score TCR-TCR, TCR-HLA and TCR-CMV co-occurrence, with a repertoire-size bias correction applied to TCR pairs. To estimate false discovery rates, a later analysis permuted the HLA or CMV assignments 20 times. In a later analysis, co-occurring TCRs were grouped using DBSCAN, and TCRdist sequence similarity was added for clustering within HLA-allele-positive subsets. Repertoires with fewer than 30,000 or more than 120,000 public chains were left out of co-occurrence clustering, as were about five repertoires with anomalous nucleotide sharing. This immuneACCESS table, as held by TCRdb, lists in-frame sequences with V and J called but not all clones. Of the missing ones, under half trace to an unresolved V gene in checked studies; the others have no known cause. V, J and clone size are those of that table, while D and trimming were read from the DNA. The sample table lists more than 130,000 clones, roughly 80% of them with a count of one. The ten biggest clones cover around 4.5% of the sample.

Sequenced material: PBMCs. Recombination connected TRBV30 to TRBJ1-5, with no confident D gene call. The source is a man aged 35 to 55 in good health and CMV-seropositive. CDR3 reads: CAWSVSVSNQPQHF. The DNA reads TGTGCCTGGAGTGTTTCGGTAAGCAATCAGCCCCAGCATTTT.